This record covers a single TCR beta chain. The antigen remains undetermined. The sample belongs to a study of T cell responses to AZD1222 COVID-19 vaccine. Study-wide findings and caveats: At study baseline, merely several AZD1222 recipients were seropositive. No repertoire was sampled before or during the peak T cell response, only after it.

The J segment lost 3 bases and the V segment lost 3 bases, leaving 5 bases of the junction unmatched. Germline V lookup: CDR1 SGDLS, CDR2 YYNGEE. The CDR3 extends over 14 amino acids. The data were produced by immunoSEQ multiplex PCR, yet TCRdb's version contains in-frame clones alone and is incomplete. The table has about 120,000 clones, 88% seen once. This clonotype was obtained from an adult in good health. J is TRBJ2-7 and V is TRBV9; TRBD2 matches at 8 bases. Sequences were derived from peripheral blood, sampled on day 0 of MenACWY control vaccination. In DNA, the CDR3 is TGTGCCAGCAGCGCAAGCGGGAGAAGCTACGAGCAGTACTTC. Residues: CASSASGRSYEQYF. The complete variable domain, with remaining parts taken from reference TRBV9 and TRBJ2-7, reads DSGVTQTPKHLITATGQRVTLRCSPRSGDLSVYWYQQSLDQGLQFLIQYYNGEERAKGNILERFSAQQFPDLHSELNLSSLELGDSALYFCASSASGRSYEQYFGPGTRLTVT.